What follows is one T cell receptor (beta chain) and its context. In the study's own analysis: Amplification of reference gene primers was used by the study to estimate nucleated cell counts. Method: immunoSEQ multiplex PCR; TCRdb's copy keeps in-frame clones and lacks some. V and J calls plus clone size are reproduced from that table; the DNA served to infer D and trimming. The sample has just under 350,000 clones; 88% are singletons. Recruited during active infection, patients (from Seattle) were subsequently followed longitudinally. This record belongs to a study of blood T cell repertoires in COVID-19. Study-level information: Samples representing acute and convalescent COVID-19 were sourced from the United States, Italy and Spain. Nucleic acid was either cDNA or gDNA, and it came from T cells, B-cell-depleted T cells, or PBMCs.

The germline CDR1 and CDR2 sequences are MGHDK and SYGVNS. The V gene lost 4 bases and the J gene lost 3 bases, with 13 bases spanning the gap. This CDR3 has 16 residues. The V gene is TRBV25-1, the J gene TRBJ1-6, with D unclear. The sequenced sample consisted of peripheral blood. The clonotype originates from a woman in her 70s with COVID-19, enrolled during active disease. The CDR3 is CASSGPSADYNSPLHF. In DNA, the CDR3 is TGTGCCAGCAGTGGGCCCTCGGCGGACTATAATTCACCCCTCCACTTT.